Presented here are 2 T cell receptor beta chains from one specimen sequenced in a study of blood T cell repertoires in COVID-19. Clones were read by immunoSEQ multiplex PCR, and TCRdb kept only the in-frame ones, dropping some. Among about 300,000 clones listed, approximately 89% were seen once. The sample was peripheral blood. These receptors were collected from a woman aged 25-40 years with COVID-19, enrolled during active disease.

The chain couples TRBV19 to TRBJ1-1; TRBD1 agrees at 10 bases. The germline CDR1 and CDR2 sequences are LNHDA and SQIVND (reference sequence). This CDR3 contains 14 residues. V shed 5 bases, J shed 5 bases, and the junction held 5 bases outside the gene matches. The CDR3: CASSRDRGRTEAFF. In DNA form, the CDR3 reads TGTGCCAGTAGTCGGGACAGGGGACGGACTGAAGCTTTCTTT.

The chain has TRBV10-2 and TRBJ2-7; TRBD2 matches 11 bases. Germline V CDR1 and CDR2: WSHSY, SAAADI. CDR3 length: 15 residues. V lost 5 bases and J lost 2; bases outside the gene matches: 5. CDR3: CASSPGLAGAYEQYF. In DNA, the CDR3 is TGCGCCAGCAGTCCCGGACTAGCGGGCGCCTACGAGCAGTACTTC.